The next 28 T cell receptor beta chains were all read from a single sample in a study of T-cell memory formation after mild COVID-19 (dated by TCRdb to the early 2020s). Receptor amplification or capture employed 5' RACE. For sequencing, an Illumina NovaSeq 6000 was employed. The raw public data were reprocessed by TCRdb itself: fastp quality trimming at Q25, MiXCR clonotype calling, in-frame beta chains only. When rows share a CDR3 protein, they turn into one entry using the most common DNA and genes. The table for this sample lists a few hundred thousand distinct CDR3 sequences; about a sixth of them were counted only once. The ten top clones hold about 21% of the sample. Sequencing input: PBMCs or a T cell subset sorted from them (not recorded which). All receptors derive from a man aged 18 to 30 who had mild COVID-19 (a few samples of this study predate the infection). The sample titles of this study are shuffled in the database, so cell type and time point are left out; the donor was told from shared clones.

The chain's CDR3 is CASSLQVGGTEAFF. CDR3 sequence (DNA): TGTGCCAGCAGCTTGCAGGTTGGGGGCACTGAAGCTTTCTTT. The chain combines TRBV7-2 with TRBJ1-1, with TRBD1 as a possible D gene (5 bases). Germline CDR1 is SGHTA and CDR2 is FQGNSA. The CDR3 has 14 residues. The V and J ends lost 3 bases and 4 bases respectively, with 12 bases between them.

The chain combines TRBV3-1 with TRBJ2-3; 7 nucleotides match TRBD2. This CDR3 contains 16 residues. In germline, CDR1 is LGHDT, CDR2 YNNKEL (reference sequence). Trimming took 3 bases from V and 7 from J; bases not matched to a gene: 13. The CDR3 coding sequence is TGTGCCAGCAGCCACGGAAGCGGGGCGGAAAAATATACGCAGTATTTT. Amino acids: CASSHGSGAEKYTQYF.

Only a few counts were recorded for this clonotype. DNA of the CDR3: TGTGCCAGCAGTGAATATGTCGAGCAGTACTTC. Encoded protein: CASSEYVEQYF. The V and J genes are TRBV25-1 and TRBJ2-7; D gene unclear. CDR3 size: 11 residues. V was pared by 0 bases and J by 6 bases, with 3 bases between. Germline assignment: CDR1 MGHDK and CDR2 SYGVNS.

There are a few counts of this clonotype. V is TRBV7-9 and J is TRBJ1-5; perhaps TRBD1 as D (6 bases). The germline V gene has CDR1 SEHNR and CDR2 FQNEAQ (reference sequence). V was pared by 5 bases and J by 1 base, with 12 bases between. This CDR3 region has 15 residues. The CDR3 sequence: CASSPSDRSNQPQHF. The CDR3 DNA reads TGTGCCAGCAGCCCCTCGGACAGAAGCAATCAGCCCCAGCATTTT.

This clonotype was recorded many times. This chain links TRBV9 with TRBJ2-3; 11 bases agree with TRBD2. Per the germline V gene, CDR1 is SGDLS and CDR2 is YYNGEE. V lost 1 base and J lost 3; bases outside the gene matches: 4. The CDR3 sequence is 16 residues long. The CDR3 sequence is CASSVSLAGGTDTQYF. The CDR3 DNA reads TGTGCCAGCAGCGTATCCTTAGCGGGGGGGACAGATACGCAGTATTTT.

This clonotype was observed a few times. The rearrangement uses TRBV9 and TRBJ1-1; TRBD1 is a possible D gene (5 bases). V lost 0 bases, J lost 6 bases, and 12 bases lay in between. The CDR3 is 14 residues long. Germline CDR1 reads SGDLS; CDR2 reads YYNGEE. CDR3 sequence reads: CASSVAGTGAEAFF. In DNA form, the CDR3 reads TGTGCCAGCAGCGTAGCAGGAACAGGCGCTGAAGCTTTCTTT. The full variable domain, with the rest looked up from reference TRBV9 and TRBJ1-1, is DSGVTQTPKHLITATGQRVTLRCSPRSGDLSVYWYQQSLDQGLQFLIQYYNGEERAKGNILERFSAQQFPDLHSELNLSSLELGDSALYFCASSVAGTGAEAFFGQGTRLTVV.

This clonotype was recorded a few times. The chain recombines TRBV11-2 with TRBJ2-5; 11 bases match TRBD1. CDR1 and CDR2 from the germline V gene are SGHAT and FQNNGV. V was pared by 4 bases and J by 5 bases, with 9 bases of the junction left unmatched. This CDR3 comprises 16 residues. In DNA form, the CDR3 reads TGTGCCAGCAGCTACCCGGGACAGGGGGTATGGGAGACCCAGTACTTC. It codes for CASSYPGQGVWETQYF.

This clonotype was counted only a few times. V and J are TRBV4-3 and TRBJ1-2; TRBD1 matches at 7 bases. The CDR3 covers 15 residues. CDR1 is LGHNA, CDR2 YSLEER, per germline. With V trimmed by 3 bases and J by 4 bases, 8 bases remained unmatched. CDR3 in amino acids: CASSHEQGSGYGYTF. In DNA form, the CDR3 reads TGCGCCAGCAGCCACGAACAGGGGTCGGGCTATGGCTACACCTTC.

This clonotype was observed a few times. This chain joins TRBV27 and TRBJ2-3; 7 positions agree with TRBD1. The V gene end was trimmed by 6 bases and the J gene end by 2 bases; junction bases not matched to a gene: 14. Germline CDR1 is MNHEY and CDR2 is SMNVEV (reference sequence). The CDR3 runs to 17 residues. The CDR3 reads CASSTPTGRPNTDTQYF. The CDR3 nucleotides are TGTGCCAGCAGCACCCCGACAGGGCGCCCTAACACAGATACGCAGTATTTT.

This clonotype appeared many times. The J gene is TRBJ1-5, the V gene TRBV27; D gene unclear. The germline gives CDR1 MNHEY, CDR2 SMNVEV (reference sequence). V dropped 2 bases and J dropped 6 bases, with 8 bases sitting between them. This CDR3 is 13 amino acids long. CDR3 in amino acids: CASSLDVGQPQHF. Written as DNA, the CDR3 is TGTGCCAGCAGTTTAGATGTGGGTCAGCCCCAGCATTTT.

This chain uses TRBV14 with TRBJ1-1; D is perhaps TRBD1 (5 bases). The germline V gene has CDR1 SGHDN and CDR2 FVKESK. Deletions cut 7 bases from V and 5 bases from J, with 11 bases between. This CDR3 has 12 amino acids. The chain's CDR3 is CASIPSGTEAFF. The CDR3 nucleotides read TGTGCCAGCATCCCCTCAGGGACTGAAGCTTTCTTT.

The V and J genes are TRBV6-5 and TRBJ2-3, with 8 bases matching TRBD2. Trimming cost V 5 bases and J 4 bases; bases outside gene matches: 8. The CDR3 length is 15 residues. Germline V gene sequence: CDR1 MNHEY, CDR2 SVGAGI. The CDR3 nucleotides are TGTGCCAGCAGTCAGAGCGGGGGATACCCAGATACGCAGTATTTT. Translating gives CASSQSGGYPDTQYF.

The table lists this clonotype with a few counts. V and J are TRBV4-3 and TRBJ1-4; D not certain. From germline, CDR1 is LGHNA and CDR2 YSLEER. Trimming left V 2 bases short and J 8 bases short, with 9 bases between. CDR3 size: 13 residues. DNA for the CDR3: TGCGCCAGCAGCCAACAGGAGGGAGAAAAACTGTTTTTT. Amino acids: CASSQQEGEKLFF.

The count of this clonotype is one. This rearrangement joins TRBV29-1 to TRBJ1-2; D possibly corresponds to TRBD1 (5 bases). V dropped 8 bases and J dropped 8 bases, with 15 bases sitting between them. The CDR3 is made up of 11 amino acids. The germline gives CDR1 SQVTM, CDR2 ANQGSEA. The CDR3 protein is CSTGGTRGYTF. The CDR3, as DNA: TGCAGCACCGGTGGGACCAGGGGCTACACCTTC.

This clonotype was detected only a few times. The chain combines TRBV12-3 or TRBV12-4 with TRBJ2-1; TRBD2 might be the D (5 bases). V was trimmed by 6 bases and J by 10 bases, leaving 10 bases between them. This CDR3 has 11 amino acids. CDR3 sequence reads: CASSHGGEQFF. The CDR3 bases are TGTGCCAGCAGCCATGGCGGGGAGCAGTTCTTC.

This clonotype showed up many times. A much larger clone differs by one base, so this may be a read error. This chain links TRBV9 with TRBJ2-1; no clear D gene. The CDR3 length is 12 residues. Deletions cut 0 bases from V and 4 bases from J, with 2 bases between. From germline, CDR1 is SGDLS and CDR2 YYNGEE. The DNA of the CDR3 is TGTGCCAGCAGCGTAGGGTACAATGAGCAGTTCTTC. It yields the protein CASSVGYNEQFF. The whole variable domain, remainder taken from reference TRBV9 and TRBJ2-1, is DSGVTQTPKHLITATGQRVTLRCSPRSGDLSVYWYQQSLDQGLQFLIQYYNGEERAKGNILERFSAQQFPDLHSELNLSSLELGDSALYFCASSVGYNEQFFGPGTRLTVL.

This clonotype was detected only a few times. The chain is built from TRBV3-1 and TRBJ2-3; D not resolved. The CDR3 extends over 15 amino acids. The V end was cut by 3 bases, the J end by 11 bases, with 21 bases between. CDR1 is LGHDT and CDR2 is YNNKEL in the germline V gene (reference sequence). In nucleotides, the CDR3 is TGTGCCAGCAGCCAGTGGTTCAGACCAGCAATCGGGCAGTATTTT. It specifies CASSQWFRPAIGQYF.

In this sample, this clonotype turned up many times. The chain links TRBV5-1 to TRBJ1-6; D call uncertain. Germline assignment: CDR1 SGHRS and CDR2 YFSETQ. This CDR3 region has 14 residues. Trimming cost V 4 bases and J 6 bases, with 11 bases left between them. CDR3 region: CASSPPEGNSPLHF. Here the CDR3 DNA reads TGCGCCAGCAGCCCTCCGGAGGGTAATTCACCCCTCCACTTT.

The table lists this clonotype with a few counts. The V call is TRBV20-1, the J call TRBJ1-5; the match to TRBD1 covers 9 bases. The trim removed 1 base at V and 4 bases at J, leaving 2 bases unmatched. The CDR3 length is 14 residues. In germline, CDR1 is DFQATT, CDR2 SNEGSKA (reference sequence). The CDR3 here is CSARGGQGNQPQHF. DNA of the CDR3: TGCAGTGCTAGAGGGGGACAGGGTAATCAGCCCCAGCATTTT.

This clonotype has just a few counts. The gene calls are TRBV4-2 and TRBJ2-5; D remains ambiguous. Trimming took off 0 bases at V and 4 bases at J, with 15 bases between the two ends. Germline lookup yields CDR1 LGHNA and CDR2 YNFKEQ. The CDR3 runs 16 residues. CDR3 amino acids: CASSQDSLGEGETQYF. The CDR3 DNA sequence: TGTGCCAGCAGCCAAGATTCGTTAGGAGAAGGAGAGACCCAGTACTTC.

V gene TRBV6-5 combines with J gene TRBJ1-2, with a weak D call TRBD1 (6 bases). The germline V gene encodes CDR1 MNHEY and CDR2 SVGAGI. Deletions cut 5 bases from V and 6 bases from J, with 13 bases between. The CDR3 spans 13 residues. CDR3 bases: TGTGCCAGCAGTCACAGACAGGTCCATGGCTACACCTTC. It is translated as CASSHRQVHGYTF.

This clonotype was seen a few times. This sequence joins TRBV7-3 and TRBJ2-1; the match to TRBD2 covers 9 bases. V lost 5 bases, J lost 4 bases, and 6 bases stayed unmatched. CDR3 length equals 15 residues. Germline V gene sequence: CDR1 SGHTA, CDR2 FQGTGA. The CDR3 nucleotides are TGTGCCAGCAGCCTTAGCGGGGGCCAATACAATGAGCAGTTCTTC. Translation gives CASSLSGGQYNEQFF.

This clonotype was found many times. This sequence joins TRBV7-6 and TRBJ2-3, with D perhaps TRBD2 (7 bases). Trimming removed 8 bases at V and 1 base at J, with 10 bases between. CDR3 length equals 13 residues. CDR1 is SGHVS and CDR2 is FNYEAQ in the germline V gene. The DNA for the CDR3 is TGTGCCAGCGGGGGGGCCGGCACAGATACGCAGTATTTT. Translated, it gives CASGGAGTDTQYF. The entire variable domain, with the rest obtained from reference TRBV7-6 and TRBJ2-3, is as follows: GAGVSQSPRYKVTKRGQDVALRCDPISGHVSLYWYRQALGQGPEFLTYFNYEAQQDKSGLPNDRFSAERPEGSISTLTIQRTEQRDSAMYRCASGGAGTDTQYFGPGTRLTVL.

This clonotype was observed a few times. This sequence joins TRBV15 and TRBJ2-7; D gene unclear. CDR1 is LNHNV, CDR2 YYDKDF, per germline (reference sequence). CDR3 size: 15 residues. Trimming cost V 4 bases and J 0 bases, with 13 bases left between them. The chain's CDR3 is CATSTNPGVSYEQYV. The CDR3 DNA sequence: TGTGCCACCAGCACTAACCCAGGCGTCTCCTACGAGCAGTACGTC.

As regards this clonotype: One end of the junction fails to match germline, which may point to a read error. Written as DNA, the CDR3 is TGTGCCAGCAGGTTAGGCAGGGAGACCCAGTACTTC. It encodes CASRLGRETQYF. V is TRBV7-2 and J is TRBJ2-5, with unresolved D. The CDR3 has 12 residues. Germline CDR1 SGHTA, CDR2 FQGNSA. Drawing the rest from reference TRBV7-2 and TRBJ2-5, the complete variable domain is GAGVSQSPSNKVTEKGKDVELRCDPISGHTALYWYRQSLGQGLEFLIYFQGNSAPDKSGLPSDRFSAERTGGSVSTLTIQRTQQEDSAVYLCASRLGRETQYFGPGTRLLVL.

This sequence joins TRBV6-6 and TRBJ1-6; 10 nucleotides align to TRBD1. After removal of 4 bases from V and 9 bases from J, the junction contained 6 bases not matched to a gene. The V gene's germline CDR1 is MNHNY and CDR2 SVGAGI (reference sequence). The CDR3 has 15 amino acids. The CDR3 reads CASSSPGTGASPLHF. The CDR3 nucleotides are TGTGCCAGCAGTTCACCCGGGACAGGGGCTTCACCCCTCCACTTT.

The V and J genes are TRBV6-5 and TRBJ2-7; no firm D call. The germline V gene has CDR1 MNHEY and CDR2 SVGAGI. CDR3 length: 13 amino acids. The V and J ends lost 9 bases and 0 bases respectively, with 12 bases between them. CDR3 amino acids: CASQSLNSYEQYV. CDR3 sequence (DNA): TGTGCCAGTCAAAGCCTAAACTCCTACGAGCAGTACGTC.

This clonotype appeared a few times. This chain joins TRBV5-1 and TRBJ2-7; 14 bases align to TRBD2. With 4 bases clipped from V and 3 bases from J, the junction kept 6 bases outside the gene matches. This CDR3 comprises 16 residues. Germline V CDR1 and CDR2: SGHRS, YFSETQ. CDR3 coding DNA: TGCGCCAGCAGCCCTTGGACTAGCGGGGGGCGCTACGAGCAGTACTTC. Residues: CASSPWTSGGRYEQYF.